This T cell receptor (beta chain) derives from a study of T cells after posttransplantation cyclophosphamide. CDR1 and CDR2 (germline): KGHSH, LQKENI. This CDR3 is built from 17 residues. Trimming shortened V by 1 base and J by 1 base, and 13 bases separated the two germline ends. This clone was detected ten times or more. Cyclophosphamide on days +3 and +4 followed busulfan-fludarabine conditioning and a marrow graft. Sequencing used immunoSEQ multiplex PCR; TCRdb keeps in-frame clones, though not all of them. Sampling found 3,700 or so clones, none seen once. Sequenced material: PBMCs, taken after allogeneic stem cell transplant with posttransplant cyclophosphamide. The chain employs TRBV18 and TRBJ2-2; D is unresolved. The TCR originated in a female patient aged 18-29 years who received an allogeneic stem cell transplant from an unrelated donor, was CMV-positive, and had acute GVHD only. T cells may partly derive from the graft donor. The CDR3 sequence: CASSPLDTAVNTGELFF. In DNA, the CDR3 is TGTGCCAGCTCACCACTCGATACTGCCGTGAACACCGGGGAGCTGTTTTTT.